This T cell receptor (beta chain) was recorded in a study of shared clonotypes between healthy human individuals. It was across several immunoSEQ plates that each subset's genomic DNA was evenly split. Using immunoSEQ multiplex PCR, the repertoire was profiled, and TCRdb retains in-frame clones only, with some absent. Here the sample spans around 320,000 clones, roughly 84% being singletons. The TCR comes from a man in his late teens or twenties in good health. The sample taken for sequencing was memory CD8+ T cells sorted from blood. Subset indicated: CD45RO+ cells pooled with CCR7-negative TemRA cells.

In DNA, the CDR3 is TGTGCCAGCTCACCGTGGACTAGAGGAGAGACCCAGTACTTC. Residues: CASSPWTRGETQYF. The rearrangement links TRBV18 to TRBJ2-5; 7 bases are shared with TRBD2. Germline loops: CDR1 KGHSH, CDR2 LQKENI. J gave up 4 bases and V 3 bases, and 5 bases lay outside the gene matches. The CDR3 is 14 amino acids.